This T cell receptor (beta chain) came from a study of blood T cell repertoires in COVID-19. About the research overall: Samples came from the United States, Italy and Spain, spanning acute and convalescent COVID-19. T cells, B-cell-depleted T cells, or PBMCs supplied cDNA or gDNA.

This clone was picked up a small number of times. In the authors' methods: For nucleated cells, counts were estimated from reference gene primer amplification. Clones were sequenced by immunoSEQ multiplex PCR, and TCRdb holds only the in-frame ones, with some missing. V, J and clone size are taken as reported in that table, and D and trimming were inferred from the DNA itself. This sample yields over 100,000 clones, of which approximately 80% are seen a single time; about 8.4% belongs to the top ten. Germline V gene data show CDR1 as MGHDK and CDR2 as SYGVNS. J was trimmed by 3 bases and V by 6 bases; bases with no gene match: 6. The length of the CDR3 is 14 residues.

The TCR originated in a woman in her sixties with active or convalescent COVID-19. V and J are TRBV25-1 and TRBJ1-2; TRBD1 aligns across 8 bases. Sequencing was done on a sample of peripheral blood. As DNA, the CDR3 is TGTGCCAGCAGGGGACAGGAGGGCGACTATGGCTACACCTTC. Translating gives CASRGQEGDYGYTF.